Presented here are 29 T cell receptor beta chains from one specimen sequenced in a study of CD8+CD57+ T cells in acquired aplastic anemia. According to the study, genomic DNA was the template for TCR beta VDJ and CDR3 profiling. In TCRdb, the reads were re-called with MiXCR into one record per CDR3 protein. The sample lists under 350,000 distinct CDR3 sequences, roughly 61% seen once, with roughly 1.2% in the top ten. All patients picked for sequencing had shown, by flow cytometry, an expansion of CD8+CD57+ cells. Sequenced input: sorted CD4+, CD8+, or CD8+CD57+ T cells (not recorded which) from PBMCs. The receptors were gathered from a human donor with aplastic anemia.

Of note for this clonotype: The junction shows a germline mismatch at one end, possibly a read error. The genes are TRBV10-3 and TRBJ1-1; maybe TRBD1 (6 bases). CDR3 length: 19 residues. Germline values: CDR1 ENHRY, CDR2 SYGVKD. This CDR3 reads CASSYGTQGYRNMNTEAFF. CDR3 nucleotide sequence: TGTGCCAGCAGTTACGGTACTCAGGGGTACCGCAATATGAACACTGAAGCTTTCTTT.

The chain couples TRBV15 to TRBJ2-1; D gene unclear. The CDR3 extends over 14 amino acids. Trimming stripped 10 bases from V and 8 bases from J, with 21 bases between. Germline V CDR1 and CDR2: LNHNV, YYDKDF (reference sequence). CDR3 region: CASSLYLPSDEQFF. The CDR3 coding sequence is TGTGCCAGCAGTTTATACCTCCCTTCGGATGAGCAGTTCTTC.

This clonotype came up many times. DNA of the CDR3: TGTGCCAGCAGCTTGGATACATCAGGCGGGACACCCCTCCACTTT. Its translation is CASSLDTSGGTPLHF. The chain employs TRBV5-5 and TRBJ1-6; D ambiguous. Germline V gene data show CDR1 as SGHKS and CDR2 as YYEKEE (reference sequence). The length of the CDR3 is 15 residues. Trimming took 0 bases from V and 11 from J, leaving 15 bases between them. Looking up the rest from reference TRBV5-5 and TRBJ1-6 gives the full variable domain: DAGVTQSPTHLIKTRGQQVTLRCSPISGHKSVSWYQQVLGQGPQFIFQYYEKEERGRGNFPDRFSARQFPNYSSELNVNALLLGDSALYLCASSLDTSGGTPLHFGNGTRLTVT.

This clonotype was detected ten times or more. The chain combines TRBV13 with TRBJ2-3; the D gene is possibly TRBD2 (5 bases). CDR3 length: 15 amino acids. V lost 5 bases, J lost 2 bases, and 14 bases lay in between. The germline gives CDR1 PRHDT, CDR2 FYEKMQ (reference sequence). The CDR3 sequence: CASSPQTTPTDTQYF. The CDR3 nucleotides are TGTGCCAGCAGCCCTCAGACTACTCCCACAGATACGCAGTATTTT.

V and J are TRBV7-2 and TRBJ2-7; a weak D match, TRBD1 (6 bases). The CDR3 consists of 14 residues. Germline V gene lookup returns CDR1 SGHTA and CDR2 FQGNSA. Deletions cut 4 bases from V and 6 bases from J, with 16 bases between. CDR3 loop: CASSSPKDSSEQYF. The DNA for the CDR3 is TGTGCCAGCAGCTCCCCGAAGGACAGTTCCGAGCAGTACTTC.

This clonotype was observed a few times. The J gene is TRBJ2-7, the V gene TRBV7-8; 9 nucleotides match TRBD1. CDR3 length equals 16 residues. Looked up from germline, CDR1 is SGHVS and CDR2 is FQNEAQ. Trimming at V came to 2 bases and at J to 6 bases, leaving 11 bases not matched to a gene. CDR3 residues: CASSLRTGESSGEQYF. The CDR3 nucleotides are TGTGCCAGCAGCTTACGGACAGGGGAAAGTTCTGGCGAGCAGTACTTC. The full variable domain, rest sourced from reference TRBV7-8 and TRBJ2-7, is GAGVSQSPRYKVAKRGQDVALRCDPISGHVSLFWYQQALGQGPEFLTYFQNEAQLDKSGLPSDRFFAERPEGSVSTLKIQRTQQEDSAVYLCASSLRTGESSGEQYFGPGTRLTVT.

CDR3 in amino acids: CASSIDRYNEQFF. CDR3 in DNA: TGTGCCAGTAGTATAGACAGGTACAATGAGCAGTTCTTC. The gene calls are TRBV19 and TRBJ2-1; no firm D call. The V end was cut by 0 bases, the J end by 4 bases, with 4 bases between. CDR3 length: 13 residues. Germline CDR1 and CDR2: LNHDA and SQIVND (reference sequence).

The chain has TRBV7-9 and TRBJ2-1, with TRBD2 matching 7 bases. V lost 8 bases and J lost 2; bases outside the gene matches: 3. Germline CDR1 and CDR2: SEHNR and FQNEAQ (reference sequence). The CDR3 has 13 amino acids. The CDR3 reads CASRLAAYNEQFF. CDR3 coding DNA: TGTGCCAGCCGTCTAGCGGCCTACAATGAGCAGTTCTTC.

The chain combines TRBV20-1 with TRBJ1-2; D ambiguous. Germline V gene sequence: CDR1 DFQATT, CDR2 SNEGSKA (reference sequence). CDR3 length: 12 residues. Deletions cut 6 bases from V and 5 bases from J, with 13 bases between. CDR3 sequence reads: CSASWTDYGYTF. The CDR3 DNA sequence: TGCAGTGCCTCATGGACGGATTATGGCTACACCTTC.

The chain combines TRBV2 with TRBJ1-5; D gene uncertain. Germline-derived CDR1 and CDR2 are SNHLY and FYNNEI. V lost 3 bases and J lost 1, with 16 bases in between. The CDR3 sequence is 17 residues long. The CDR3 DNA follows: TGTGCCAGCAGTGACGGTCAGCCCCTAGGGAGCAATCAGCCCCAGCATTTT. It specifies CASSDGQPLGSNQPQHF.

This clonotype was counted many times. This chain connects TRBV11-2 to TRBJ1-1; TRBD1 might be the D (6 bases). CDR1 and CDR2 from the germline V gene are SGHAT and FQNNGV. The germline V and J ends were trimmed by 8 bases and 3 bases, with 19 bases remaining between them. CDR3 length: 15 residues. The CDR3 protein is CASAFPQGQYTEAFF. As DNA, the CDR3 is TGTGCCAGCGCCTTCCCTCAAGGACAGTACACTGAAGCTTTCTTT.

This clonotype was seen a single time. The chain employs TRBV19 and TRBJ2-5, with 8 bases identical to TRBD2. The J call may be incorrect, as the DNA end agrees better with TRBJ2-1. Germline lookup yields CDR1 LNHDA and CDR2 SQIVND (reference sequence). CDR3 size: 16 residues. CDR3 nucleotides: TGTGCCAGTAGTATAGCGCATAGCGGGACCGGAGATGAGCAGTTCTTC. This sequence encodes CASSIAHSGTGDEQFF.

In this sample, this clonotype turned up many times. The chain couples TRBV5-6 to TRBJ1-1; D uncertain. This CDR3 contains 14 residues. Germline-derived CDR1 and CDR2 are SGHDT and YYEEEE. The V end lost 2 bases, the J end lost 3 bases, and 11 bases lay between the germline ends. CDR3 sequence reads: CASSFFRAYTEAFF. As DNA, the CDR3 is TGTGCCAGCAGCTTCTTTCGGGCCTACACTGAAGCTTTCTTT. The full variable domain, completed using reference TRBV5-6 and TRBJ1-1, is DAGVTQSPTHLIKTRGQQVTLRCSPKSGHDTVSWYQQALGQGPQFIFQYYEEEERQRGNFPDRFSGHQFPNYSSELNVNALLLGDSALYLCASSFFRAYTEAFFGQGTRLTVV.

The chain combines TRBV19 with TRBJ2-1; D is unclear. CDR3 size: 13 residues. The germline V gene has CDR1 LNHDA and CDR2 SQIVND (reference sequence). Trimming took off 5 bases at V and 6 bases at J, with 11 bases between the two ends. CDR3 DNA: TGTGCCAGTAGTCCTCGCGCTACCAATGAGCAGTTCTTC. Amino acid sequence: CASSPRATNEQFF.

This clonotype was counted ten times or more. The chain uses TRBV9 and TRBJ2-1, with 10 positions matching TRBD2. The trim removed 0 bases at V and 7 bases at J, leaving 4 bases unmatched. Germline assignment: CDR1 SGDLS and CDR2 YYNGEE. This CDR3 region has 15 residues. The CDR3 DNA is TGTGCCAGCAGCGTAGGGACTAGCGGAAGAAATGAGCAGTTCTTC. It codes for CASSVGTSGRNEQFF. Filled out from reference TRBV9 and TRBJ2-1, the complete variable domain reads DSGVTQTPKHLITATGQRVTLRCSPRSGDLSVYWYQQSLDQGLQFLIQYYNGEERAKGNILERFSAQQFPDLHSELNLSSLELGDSALYFCASSVGTSGRNEQFFGPGTRLTVL.

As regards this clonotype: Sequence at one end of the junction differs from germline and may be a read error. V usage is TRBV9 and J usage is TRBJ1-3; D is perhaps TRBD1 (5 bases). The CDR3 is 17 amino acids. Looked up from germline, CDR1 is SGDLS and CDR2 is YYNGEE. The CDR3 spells CASSREHRLSPGTTIYF. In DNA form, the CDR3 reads TGTGCCAGCAGCAGAGAGCACAGGCTGAGCCCTGGAACCACCATATATTTT.

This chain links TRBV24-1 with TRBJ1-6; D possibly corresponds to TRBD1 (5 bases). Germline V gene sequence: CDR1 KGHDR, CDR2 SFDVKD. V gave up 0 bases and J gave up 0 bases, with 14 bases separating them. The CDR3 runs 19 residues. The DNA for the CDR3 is TGTGCCACCAGTGATTTGCCCGGGGGTACCGGCTCCTATAATTCACCCCTCCACTTT. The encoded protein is CATSDLPGGTGSYNSPLHF.

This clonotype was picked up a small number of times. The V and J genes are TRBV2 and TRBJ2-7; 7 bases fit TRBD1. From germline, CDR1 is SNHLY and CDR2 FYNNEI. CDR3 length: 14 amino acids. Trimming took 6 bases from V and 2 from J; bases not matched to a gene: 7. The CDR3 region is CASSVAGTAYEQYF. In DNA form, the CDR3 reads TGTGCCAGCAGCGTAGCCGGGACAGCCTACGAGCAGTACTTC.

For the CDR3, the DNA is TGCAGTGCTAGATCACTAGCGGGAGGGACTACTGTCGAGCAGTACTTC. Amino acids: CSARSLAGGTTVEQYF. The gene calls are TRBV20-1 and TRBJ2-7; 13 bases match TRBD2. The length of the CDR3 is 16 residues. Germline V gene data show CDR1 as DFQATT and CDR2 as SNEGSKA (reference sequence). J gave up 6 bases and V 2 bases, and 10 bases lay outside the gene matches.

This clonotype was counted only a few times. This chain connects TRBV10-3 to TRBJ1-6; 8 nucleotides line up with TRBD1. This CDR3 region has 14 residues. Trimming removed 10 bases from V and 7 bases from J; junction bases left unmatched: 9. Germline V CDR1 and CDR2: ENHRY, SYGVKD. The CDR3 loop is CATGLDRANSPLHF. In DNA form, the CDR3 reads TGTGCCACGGGATTGGACAGGGCCAATTCACCCCTCCACTTT.

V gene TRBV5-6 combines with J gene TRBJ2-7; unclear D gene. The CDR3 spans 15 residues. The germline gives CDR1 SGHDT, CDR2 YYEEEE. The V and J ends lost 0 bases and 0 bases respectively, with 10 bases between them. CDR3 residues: CASSLGALTSYEQYF. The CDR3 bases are TGTGCCAGCAGCTTGGGAGCGTTGACCTCCTACGAGCAGTACTTC.

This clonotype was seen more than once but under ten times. CDR3 nucleotide sequence: TGCAGTGCTAGCCCCCACGGCCGGATCCCAGGGAGGTTGGGCACAGATACGCAGTATTTT. Translating it yields CSASPHGRIPGRLGTDTQYF. The rearrangement joins TRBV20-1 to TRBJ2-3; possible D gene TRBD2, 6 bases. The V and J ends lost 3 bases and 1 base respectively, with 29 bases between them. Germline CDR1 reads DFQATT; CDR2 reads SNEGSKA (reference sequence). The CDR3 runs to 20 residues.

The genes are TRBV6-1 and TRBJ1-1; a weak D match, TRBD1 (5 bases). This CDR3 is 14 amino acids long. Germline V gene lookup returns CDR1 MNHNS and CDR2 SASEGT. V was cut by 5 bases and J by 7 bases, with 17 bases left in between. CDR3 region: CASSYEDIRGEAFF. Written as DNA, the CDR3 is TGTGCCAGCAGTTATGAGGACATTCGGGGTGAAGCTTTCTTT.

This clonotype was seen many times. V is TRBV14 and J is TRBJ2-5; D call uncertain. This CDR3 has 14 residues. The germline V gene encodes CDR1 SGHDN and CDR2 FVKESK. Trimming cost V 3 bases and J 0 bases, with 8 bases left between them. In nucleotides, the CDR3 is TGTGCCAGCAGCCAGTCAGAGTACCAAGAGACCCAGTACTTC. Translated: CASSQSEYQETQYF.

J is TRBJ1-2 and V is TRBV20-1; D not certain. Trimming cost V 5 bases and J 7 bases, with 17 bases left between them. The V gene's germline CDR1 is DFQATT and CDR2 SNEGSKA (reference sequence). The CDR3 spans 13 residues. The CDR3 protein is CSAPAPDGGGYTF. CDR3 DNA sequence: TGCAGTGCTCCGGCTCCGGACGGAGGTGGCTACACCTTC.

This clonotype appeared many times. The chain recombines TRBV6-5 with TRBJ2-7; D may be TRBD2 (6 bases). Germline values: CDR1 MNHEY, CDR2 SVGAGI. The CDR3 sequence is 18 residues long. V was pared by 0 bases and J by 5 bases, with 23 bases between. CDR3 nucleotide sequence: TGTGCCAGCAGTTACTCAATTCCCTCCGGGAGCCACGGCGACGAGCAGTACTTC. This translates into CASSYSIPSGSHGDEQYF.

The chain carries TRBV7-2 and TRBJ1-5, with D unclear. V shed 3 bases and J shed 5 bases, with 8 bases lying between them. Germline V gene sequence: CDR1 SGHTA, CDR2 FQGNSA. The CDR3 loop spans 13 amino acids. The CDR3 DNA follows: TGTGCCAGCAGCTTGGGAATATATCAGCCCCAGCATTTT. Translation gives CASSLGIYQPQHF.

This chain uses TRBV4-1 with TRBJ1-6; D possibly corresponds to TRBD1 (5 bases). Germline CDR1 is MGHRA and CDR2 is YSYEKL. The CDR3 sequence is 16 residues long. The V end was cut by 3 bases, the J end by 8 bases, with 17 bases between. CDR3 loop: CASSQGLAGGYSPLHF. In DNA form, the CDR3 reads TGCGCCAGCAGCCAGGGACTAGCGGGGGGTTATTCACCCCTCCACTTT.

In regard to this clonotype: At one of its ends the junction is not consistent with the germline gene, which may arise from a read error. CDR3 bases: TGTGCCAGCAGTGCCCGGGACAGGGGGATACACGAGCAGTACTTC. Translated: CASSARDRGIHEQYF. The chain is built from TRBV10-3 and TRBJ2-7; 11 positions match TRBD1. CDR3 size: 15 residues. The germline V gene encodes CDR1 ENHRY and CDR2 SYGVKD.